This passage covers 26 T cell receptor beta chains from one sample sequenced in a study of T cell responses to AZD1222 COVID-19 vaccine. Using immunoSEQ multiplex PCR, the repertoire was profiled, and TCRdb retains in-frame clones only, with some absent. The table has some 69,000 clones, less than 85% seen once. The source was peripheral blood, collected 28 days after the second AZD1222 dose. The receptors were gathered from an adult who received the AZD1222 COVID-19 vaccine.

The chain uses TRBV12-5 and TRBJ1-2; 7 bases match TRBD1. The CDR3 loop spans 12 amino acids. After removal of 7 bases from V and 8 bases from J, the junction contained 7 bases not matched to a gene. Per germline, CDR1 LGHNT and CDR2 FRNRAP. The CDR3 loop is CASALTGKGYTF. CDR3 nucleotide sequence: TGTGCTAGTGCCCTGACAGGGAAGGGCTACACCTTC.

CDR3 protein: CASGDDPGANEKLFF. CDR3 nucleotide sequence: TGTGCCAGCGGGGATGACCCAGGGGCCAATGAAAAACTGTTTTTT. The chain links TRBV18 to TRBJ1-4; a weak D match, TRBD1 (6 bases). V was clipped by 8 bases and J by 5 bases, with 18 bases between them. The germline V gene has CDR1 KGHSH and CDR2 LQKENI. There are 15 residues in the CDR3.

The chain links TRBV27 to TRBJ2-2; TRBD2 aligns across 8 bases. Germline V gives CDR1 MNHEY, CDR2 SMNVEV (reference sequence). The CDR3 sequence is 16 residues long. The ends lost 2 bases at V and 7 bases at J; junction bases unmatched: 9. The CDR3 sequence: CASSLVAGGSHGELFF. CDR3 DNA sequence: TGTGCCAGCAGTTTAGTGGCGGGGGGCTCGCACGGGGAGCTGTTTTTT.

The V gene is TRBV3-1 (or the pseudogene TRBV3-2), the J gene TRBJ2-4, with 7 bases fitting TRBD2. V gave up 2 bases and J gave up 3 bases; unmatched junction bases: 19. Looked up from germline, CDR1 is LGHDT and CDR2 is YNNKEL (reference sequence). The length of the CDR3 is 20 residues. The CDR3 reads CASSQSGRVSGPPRKNIQYF. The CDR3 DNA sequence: TGTGCCAGCAGCCAATCTGGGAGGGTTAGCGGGCCACCCCGCAAAAACATTCAGTACTTC.

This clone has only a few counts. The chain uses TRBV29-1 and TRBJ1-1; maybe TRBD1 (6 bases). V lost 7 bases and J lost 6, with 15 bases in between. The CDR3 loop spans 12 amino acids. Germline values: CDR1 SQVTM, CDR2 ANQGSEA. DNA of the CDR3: TGCAGCGCCGGACAGTCGGGGCCTGAAGCTTTCTTT. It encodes CSAGQSGPEAFF.

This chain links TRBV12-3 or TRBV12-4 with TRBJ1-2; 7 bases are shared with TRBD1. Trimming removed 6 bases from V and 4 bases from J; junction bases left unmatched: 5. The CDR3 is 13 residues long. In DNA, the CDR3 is TGTGCCAGCAGCCTCGGACAGGTCTATGGCTACACCTTC. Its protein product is CASSLGQVYGYTF.

In nucleotides, the CDR3 is TGTGCCAGCAGTCATACATGGGACACTGAAGCTTTCTTT. Translated: CASSHTWDTEAFF. V is TRBV27 and J is TRBJ1-1; D call uncertain. This CDR3 spans 13 amino acids. Trimming stripped 5 bases from V and 3 bases from J, with 10 bases between. The V gene's germline CDR1 is MNHEY and CDR2 SMNVEV (reference sequence).

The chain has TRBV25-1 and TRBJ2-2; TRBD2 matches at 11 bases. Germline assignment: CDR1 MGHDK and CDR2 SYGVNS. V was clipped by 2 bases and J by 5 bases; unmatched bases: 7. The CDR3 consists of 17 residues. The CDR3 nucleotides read TGTGCCAGCAGTGAAAGAGGGACTAGCGGACCTACCGGGGAGCTGTTTTTT. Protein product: CASSERGTSGPTGELFF. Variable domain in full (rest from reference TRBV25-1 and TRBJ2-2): EADIYQTPRYLVIGTGKKITLECSQTMGHDKMYWYQQDPGMELHLIHYSYGVNSTEKGDLSSESTVSRIRTEHFPLTLESARPSHTSQYLCASSERGTSGPTGELFFGEGSRLTVL.

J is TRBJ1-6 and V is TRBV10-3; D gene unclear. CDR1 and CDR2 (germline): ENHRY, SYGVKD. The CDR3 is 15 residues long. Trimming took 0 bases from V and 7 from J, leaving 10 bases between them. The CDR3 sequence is CAISESSPINSPLHF. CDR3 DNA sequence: TGTGCCATCAGTGAGTCCAGCCCCATAAATTCACCCCTCCACTTT.

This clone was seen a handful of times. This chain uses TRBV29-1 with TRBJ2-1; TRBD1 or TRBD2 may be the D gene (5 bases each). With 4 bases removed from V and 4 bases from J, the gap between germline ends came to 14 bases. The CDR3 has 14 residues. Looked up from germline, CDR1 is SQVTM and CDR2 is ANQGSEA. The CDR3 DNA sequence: TGCAGCGTTGTAACGGGACCCAAATACAATGAGCAGTTCTTC. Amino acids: CSVVTGPKYNEQFF.

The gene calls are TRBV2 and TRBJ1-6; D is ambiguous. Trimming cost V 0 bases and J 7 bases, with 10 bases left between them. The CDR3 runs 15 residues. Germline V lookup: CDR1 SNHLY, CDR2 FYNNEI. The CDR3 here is CASSEARRMNSPLHF. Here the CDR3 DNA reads TGTGCCAGCAGTGAAGCAAGACGGATGAATTCACCCCTCCACTTT.

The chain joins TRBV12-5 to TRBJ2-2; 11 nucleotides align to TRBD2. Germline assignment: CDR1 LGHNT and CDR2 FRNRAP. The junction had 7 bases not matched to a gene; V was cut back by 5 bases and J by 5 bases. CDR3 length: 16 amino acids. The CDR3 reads CASGAPRTSGTGELFF. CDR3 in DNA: TGTGCTAGTGGTGCACCCCGGACTAGCGGGACCGGGGAGCTGTTTTTT. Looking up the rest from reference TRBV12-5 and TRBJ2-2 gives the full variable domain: DARVTQTPRHKVTEMGQEVTMRCQPILGHNTVFWYRQTMMQGLELLAYFRNRAPLDDSGMPKDRFSAEMPDATLATLKIQPSEPRDSAVYFCASGAPRTSGTGELFFGEGSRLTVL.

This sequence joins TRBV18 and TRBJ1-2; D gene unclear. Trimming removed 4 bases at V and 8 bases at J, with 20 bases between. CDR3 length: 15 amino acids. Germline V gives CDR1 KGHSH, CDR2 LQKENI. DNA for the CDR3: TGTGCCAGCTCACAGGGCAGCCTACCGAACGAGGGCTACACCTTC. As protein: CASSQGSLPNEGYTF.

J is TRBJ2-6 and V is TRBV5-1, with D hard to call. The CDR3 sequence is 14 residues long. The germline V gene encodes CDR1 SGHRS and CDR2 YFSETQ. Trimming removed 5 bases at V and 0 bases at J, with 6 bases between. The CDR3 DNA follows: TGCGCCAGCAGTAAAGTCTCTGGGGCCAACGTCCTGACTTTC. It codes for CASSKVSGANVLTF.

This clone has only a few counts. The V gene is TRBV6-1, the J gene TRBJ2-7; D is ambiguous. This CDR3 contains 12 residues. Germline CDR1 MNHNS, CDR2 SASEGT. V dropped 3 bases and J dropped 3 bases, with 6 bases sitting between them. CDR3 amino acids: CASSDFFYEQYF. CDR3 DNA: TGTGCCAGCAGTGATTTTTTCTACGAGCAGTACTTC.

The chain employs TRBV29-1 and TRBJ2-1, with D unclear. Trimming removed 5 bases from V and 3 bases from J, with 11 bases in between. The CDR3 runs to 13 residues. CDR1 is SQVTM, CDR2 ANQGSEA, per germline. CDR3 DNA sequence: TGCAGCGTTTACGGCTCCAACTACAATGAGCAGTTCTTC. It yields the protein CSVYGSNYNEQFF.

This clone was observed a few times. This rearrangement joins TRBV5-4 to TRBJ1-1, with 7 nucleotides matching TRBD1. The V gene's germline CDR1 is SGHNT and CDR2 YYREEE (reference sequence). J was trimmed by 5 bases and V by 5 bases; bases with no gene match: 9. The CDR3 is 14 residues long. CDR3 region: CASSSAVRGTEAFF. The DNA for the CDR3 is TGTGCCAGCAGTTCCGCCGTCAGGGGGACTGAAGCTTTCTTT.

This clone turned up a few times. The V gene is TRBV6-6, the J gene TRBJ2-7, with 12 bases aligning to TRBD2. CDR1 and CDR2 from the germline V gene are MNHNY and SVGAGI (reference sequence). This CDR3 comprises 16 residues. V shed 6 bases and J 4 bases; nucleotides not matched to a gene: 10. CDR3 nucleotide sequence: TGTGCCAGCAGGGGACTAGCGGGCCCCCTTGGGTACGAGCAGTACTTC. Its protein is CASRGLAGPLGYEQYF.

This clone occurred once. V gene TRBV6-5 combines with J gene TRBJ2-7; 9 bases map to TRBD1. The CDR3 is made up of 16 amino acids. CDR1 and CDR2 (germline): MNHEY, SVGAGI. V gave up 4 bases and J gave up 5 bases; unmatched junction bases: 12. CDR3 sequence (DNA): TGTGCCAGCAGTTCTCAACCTCCGGACAGGGGCCACGAGCAGTACTTC. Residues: CASSSQPPDRGHEQYF.

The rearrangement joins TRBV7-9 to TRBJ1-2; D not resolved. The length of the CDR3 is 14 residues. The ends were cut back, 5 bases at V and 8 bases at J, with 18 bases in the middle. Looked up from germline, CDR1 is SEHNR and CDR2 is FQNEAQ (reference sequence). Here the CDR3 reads CASSPGRSGGGYTF. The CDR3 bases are TGTGCCAGCAGCCCCGGTAGGTCCGGAGGAGGCTACACCTTC.

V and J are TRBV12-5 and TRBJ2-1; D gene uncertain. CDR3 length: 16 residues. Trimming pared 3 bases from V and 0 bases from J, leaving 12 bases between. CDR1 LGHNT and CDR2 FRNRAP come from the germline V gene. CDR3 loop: CASGLLRTSSYNEQFF. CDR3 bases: TGTGCTAGTGGTTTACTCCGTACCAGCTCCTACAATGAGCAGTTCTTC.

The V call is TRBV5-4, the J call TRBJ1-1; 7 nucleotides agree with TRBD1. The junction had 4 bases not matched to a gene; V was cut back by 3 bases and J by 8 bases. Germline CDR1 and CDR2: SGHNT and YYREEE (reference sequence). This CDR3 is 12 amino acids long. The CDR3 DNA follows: TGTGCCAGCAGCTCCTCGACAGGGGAAGCTTTCTTT. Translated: CASSSSTGEAFF.

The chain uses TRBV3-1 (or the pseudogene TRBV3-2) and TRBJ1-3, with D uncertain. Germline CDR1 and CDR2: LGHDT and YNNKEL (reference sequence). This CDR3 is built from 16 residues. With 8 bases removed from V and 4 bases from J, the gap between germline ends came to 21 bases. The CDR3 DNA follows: TGTGCCAGCGCTAGGAGGACTCCTAACCCCGGAAACACCATATATTTT. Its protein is CASARRTPNPGNTIYF.

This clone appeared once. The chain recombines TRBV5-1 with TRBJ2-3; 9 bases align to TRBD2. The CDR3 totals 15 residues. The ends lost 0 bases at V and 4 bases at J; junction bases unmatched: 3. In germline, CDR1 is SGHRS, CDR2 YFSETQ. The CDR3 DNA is TGCGCCAGCAGCTTGGGCGGGAGGGATTCAGATACGCAGTATTTT. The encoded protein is CASSLGGRDSDTQYF.

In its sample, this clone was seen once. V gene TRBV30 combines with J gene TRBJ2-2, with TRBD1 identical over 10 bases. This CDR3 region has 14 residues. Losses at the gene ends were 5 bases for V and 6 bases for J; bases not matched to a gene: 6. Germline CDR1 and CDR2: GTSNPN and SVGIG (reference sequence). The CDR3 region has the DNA TGTGCCTGGGGGGGACAGGGGTGGTCCGGGGAGCTGTTTTTT. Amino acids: CAWGGQGWSGELFF.

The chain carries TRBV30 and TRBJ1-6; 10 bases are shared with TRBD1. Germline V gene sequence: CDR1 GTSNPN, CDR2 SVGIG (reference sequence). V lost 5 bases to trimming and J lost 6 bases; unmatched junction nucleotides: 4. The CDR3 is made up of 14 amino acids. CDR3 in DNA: TGTGCCTGGGCCCGGGACAGGGGTAATTCACCCCTCCACTTT. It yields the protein CAWARDRGNSPLHF.